This is a list of T cell receptor beta chains from one sample in a study of blood T cell repertoires in COVID-19. Some clones are missing from TCRdb's copy, which holds only in-frame ones; the method was immunoSEQ multiplex PCR. The repertoire holds tens of thousands of clones, with around 80% as singletons. The material sequenced was peripheral blood. The receptors were gathered from a man aged 45-60 years with active COVID-19. CDR3s include the opening cysteine and the closing phenylalanine or tryptophan. The D gene is left open where the match is weak. Not every row has a clone size; where given, it reads once, few, many or a size class.

cdr3_nt	cdr3_aa	d_call	j_call	clone_size	v_call	cdr3_length
TGTGCCAGCGGCTCGCCGGGACAGAGGGCCACTGAAGCTTTCTTT	CASGSPGQRATEAFF	TRBD1	TRBJ1-1	-	TRBV3-1/TRBV3-2	15
TGCGCCAGCAGCCAAGATCCCTGGGACAGAGCGAACACCGGGGAGCTGTTTTTT	CASSQDPWDRANTGELFF	TRBD1	TRBJ2-2	-	TRBV4-1	18
TGTGCCAGCAGTTTATTGGACAGCGGTTTTAAGAACACTGAAGCTTTCTTT	CASSLLDSGFKNTEAFF	-	TRBJ1-1	-	TRBV27	17
TGTGCCAGCAGCTCCCATAGCGGGGAAAGCACAGATACGCAGTATTTT	CASSSHSGESTDTQYF	TRBD2	TRBJ2-3	-	TRBV7-2	16
TGTGCCAGCAGCCCCAGAGCGGGGTTCCAAGAGACCCAGTACTTC	CASSPRAGFQETQYF	TRBD2	TRBJ2-5	-	TRBV3-1/TRBV3-2	15
TGTGCCAGCTCACCATCCAGTGACAGGTCTGGGGCCAACGTCCTGACTTTC	CASSPSSDRSGANVLTF	-	TRBJ2-6	-	TRBV18	17
TGTGCCAGTAGTATTAATGCAGAACCTGGAAACACCATATATTTT	CASSINAEPGNTIYF	-	TRBJ1-3	few	TRBV19	15
TGCAGCGTTGTCCCTAGCGGGGGTCGCACAGATACGCAGTATTTT	CSVVPSGGRTDTQYF	TRBD2	TRBJ2-3	-	TRBV29-1	15
TGTGCCAGCAGCTTGGTACAGGGGACTCCCTTTTCAGATACGCAGTATTTT	CASSLVQGTPFSDTQYF	-	TRBJ2-3	-	TRBV5-5	17
TGTGCCAGCTCGCAGTCGGGACTAGATCTAGATACGCAGTATTTT	CASSQSGLDLDTQYF	TRBD2	TRBJ2-3	-	TRBV18	15
TGTGCCAGCAGTTCCGCCCCTCTAGCGGGGGACACAGATACGCAGTATTTT	CASSSAPLAGDTDTQYF	TRBD2	TRBJ2-3	-	TRBV27	17
TGTGCCAGTAGTAATATCGGTAACACTGAAGCTTTCTTT	CASSNIGNTEAFF	-	TRBJ1-1	-	TRBV19	13
TGTGCCAGCAGCTACTCAAGACAGCAGCCCCAGCATTTT	CASSYSRQQPQHF	-	TRBJ1-5	-	TRBV12-3/TRBV12-4	13
TGTGCCAGCAGATCAGGGAACGGTGAAGCTTTCTTT	CASRSGNGEAFF	-	TRBJ1-1	-	TRBV25-1	12
TGTGCCAGCAGCTCGAGGGAGGGCACTGAAGCTTTCTTT	CASSSREGTEAFF	-	TRBJ1-1	-	TRBV2	13
TGTGCCAGCAGTTCCGGGACTAGCGGGTACAGCACAGATACGCAGTATTTT	CASSSGTSGYSTDTQYF	TRBD2	TRBJ2-3	-	TRBV2	17
TGTGCCAGCAGCCAAGTCAGGCTGGCTGGCAATCAGCCCCAGCATTTT	CASSQVRLAGNQPQHF	-	TRBJ1-5	-	TRBV4-2	16
TGCGCCAGCAGCTACGGGGACTCGAACACTGAAGCTTTCTTT	CASSYGDSNTEAFF	-	TRBJ1-1	once	TRBV5-1	14
TGTGCCAGCAGCGCGACGGCCTTAGCGTACAATGAGCAGTTCTTC	CASSATALAYNEQFF	-	TRBJ2-1	-	TRBV9	15
TGTGCCAGCAGCTTACCGGGACAGGGTGGCGAGCAGTACTTC	CASSLPGQGGEQYF	TRBD1	TRBJ2-7	few	TRBV7-9	14
TGCGCCAGCAGCTCTCAGGGACTAGCGGGGGCAGATACGCAGTATTTT	CASSSQGLAGADTQYF	TRBD2	TRBJ2-3	-	TRBV5-1	16
TGTGCCAGCTCAGGACCAGGGGAAGAGCAGTACTTC	CASSGPGEEQYF	-	TRBJ2-7	-	TRBV18	12
TGTGCCAGCAGTCCACCGGGACAGGCTCGGATGGGCTACACCTTC	CASSPPGQARMGYTF	TRBD1	TRBJ1-2	-	TRBV6-5	15
TGCAGCGTTGAAGACGGGACAGGGTACACAGATACGCAGTATTTT	CSVEDGTGYTDTQYF	TRBD1	TRBJ2-3	-	TRBV29-1	15
TGTGCCACCAGTGATTTCGGGGCTAGCGGGAGGACTCTCACAGATACGCAGTATTTT	CATSDFGASGRTLTDTQYF	TRBD2	TRBJ2-3	-	TRBV24-1	19
TGTGCCAGCTCACCGCCGGTTAGCACAGATACGCAGTATTTT	CASSPPVSTDTQYF	-	TRBJ2-3	-	TRBV18	14
TGTGCCAGCCGATTGTTGCCGAGCGGGGACTATGGCTACACCTTC	CASRLLPSGDYGYTF	-	TRBJ1-2	few	TRBV5-5	15
TGTGCCAGCAGCGGTCGACAGGTGCTAACGAACACTGAAGCTTTCTTT	CASSGRQVLTNTEAFF	-	TRBJ1-1	-	TRBV9	16